The source of this TCR beta chain is a study of Graves' ophthalmopathy and Graves' hyperthyroidism. Overall study results and limits: The model's prediction of ophthalmopathy progression had roughly 71% sensitivity and around 72% specificity.

This clonotype was counted many times. Its antigen remains unknown. Other autoimmune diseases, uncontrolled infections, pregnancy and lactation each led to patient exclusion. Researchers took RNA transcripts and amplified TCR beta CDR3 regions from them. Investigators did first-round RT-PCR with HTBI primers, then second-round multiplex PCR. Each CDR3 protein gets one entry after TCRdb re-called the multiplex PCR reads with MiXCR. This table has about 220,000 distinct CDR3 sequences, 20% to 25% appearing once. Unmatched junction bases numbered 3, after V lost 0 bases and J lost 4 bases. The CDR3 runs to 15 residues. In germline, CDR1 is ENHRY, CDR2 SYGVKD.

J is TRBJ2-4 and V is TRBV10-3; 7 bases line up with TRBD2. Sequencing used peripheral blood. The clonotype originates from a woman aged 45 to 65 with Graves' ophthalmopathy. In DNA form, the CDR3 reads TGTGCCATCAGTGAGTCCTTAGCGGGTAAAAACATTCAGTACTTC. Its translation: CAISESLAGKNIQYF.